The 3 T cell receptor beta chains given below trace back to one sample, sequenced in a study of OX40 agonist ivuxolimab in advanced cancers. Here immunoSEQ multiplex PCR was the method, and the copy in TCRdb shows in-frame clones only, minus some. The sample includes tens of thousands of clones, just under 90% seen only once; the top ten take about a tenth. This specimen was CD4+ or CD8+ T cells sorted from blood, taken in a trial of the OX40 agonist ivuxolimab. These TCRs come from an adult with an advanced solid tumor such as melanoma, head and neck, liver or kidney cancer.

This chain uses TRBV27 with TRBJ2-7; D may be TRBD2 (5 bases). Germline V gene data show CDR1 as MNHEY and CDR2 as SMNVEV (reference sequence). The CDR3 covers 13 residues. V shed 3 bases and J shed 4 bases, with 10 bases lying between them. The CDR3 nucleotides are TGTGCCAGCAGTTTGCGACGGGGATACGAGCAGTACTTC. Its protein product is CASSLRRGYEQYF.

This clone was observed once. The V gene is TRBV28, the J gene TRBJ2-7, with 9 positions matching TRBD1. The germline gives CDR1 MDHEN, CDR2 SYDVKM. The CDR3 is 18 amino acids. V gave up 5 bases and J gave up 7 bases; unmatched junction bases: 21. In DNA, the CDR3 is TGTGCCAGCAGTCAACCCCGGGACAGGGTTGACCTTTCGGGGGAGCAGTACTTC. This encodes CASSQPRDRVDLSGEQYF.

The count of this clone is one. V and J are TRBV4-2 and TRBJ2-7, with 7 nucleotides matching TRBD2. V lost 0 bases to trimming and J lost 4 bases; unmatched junction nucleotides: 6. Germline assignment: CDR1 LGHNA and CDR2 YNFKEQ. This CDR3 region has 15 residues. DNA of the CDR3: TGTGCCAGCAGCCAAGAACGGGAGGCCAGGTACGAGCAGTACTTC. It codes for CASSQEREARYEQYF.